Below, 27 T cell receptor beta chains from the same sample are listed, as sequenced in a study of cytomegalovirus exposure and HLA in healthy donors. With 60 Vbeta and 13 Jbeta primers, the PCR was carried out. TCRdb keeps only in-frame clones here, not all; method: immunoSEQ multiplex PCR. Altogether approximately 160,000 clones are present, over 60% being singletons, with the ten largest covering 1.5% to 2%. Sequenced sample: PBMCs. Receptors were obtained from a woman aged 30 to 39 in good health and CMV-seronegative.

This clone has just a few counts. This sequence joins TRBV6-1 and TRBJ1-1; 10 bases are a match to TRBD1. The V gene's germline CDR1 is MNHNS and CDR2 SASEGT. Trimming removed 2 bases from V and 4 bases from J; junction bases left unmatched: 7. The CDR3 covers 16 residues. The CDR3 loop reads CASSETRWTGGTEAFF. DNA for the CDR3: TGTGCCAGCAGTGAAACTCGATGGACAGGGGGCACTGAAGCTTTCTTT.

This clone came up a few times. The chain employs TRBV5-4 and TRBJ1-2; TRBD1 matches 12 bases. The CDR3 contains 16 residues. J gave up 6 bases and V 5 bases, and 11 bases lay outside the gene matches. CDR1 is SGHNT and CDR2 is YYREEE in the germline V gene (reference sequence). The CDR3 is CASRSGQGARENGYTF. The CDR3 bases are TGTGCCAGCAGGTCGGGACAGGGGGCGCGAGAAAATGGCTACACCTTC.

The rearrangement joins TRBV7-9 to TRBJ2-4, with 14 bases matching TRBD2. V trimming: 0 bases; J trimming: 7 bases; junction bases outside the gene matches: 5. Germline V gene lookup returns CDR1 SEHNR and CDR2 FQNEAQ (reference sequence). The CDR3 is made up of 17 amino acids. CDR3: CASSLAGLAGVENIQYF. CDR3 DNA: TGTGCCAGCAGCTTAGCGGGACTAGCGGGAGTGGAGAACATTCAGTACTTC.

As to this clone: This CDR3 is also generated by other DNA sequences in the sample. This sequence joins TRBV6-1 and TRBJ2-2; 7 nucleotides agree with TRBD2. This CDR3 spans 17 amino acids. Germline trimming cut 0 bases from V and 1 base from J; bases unmatched to any gene: 5. Germline loops: CDR1 MNHNS, CDR2 SASEGT. For the CDR3, the DNA is TGTGCCAGCAGTGAAGCAGGGATAGCGGGGAACACCGGGGAGCTGTTTTTT. Residues: CASSEAGIAGNTGELFF.

The chain is built from TRBV27 and TRBJ2-7; 7 bases align to TRBD1. Trimming removed 4 bases from V and 5 bases from J; junction bases left unmatched: 5. The germline V gene has CDR1 MNHEY and CDR2 SMNVEV (reference sequence). CDR3 length equals 13 residues. The CDR3 region has the DNA TGTGCCAGCAGTTCCGACAGGGCCCACGAGCAGTACTTC. Encoded protein: CASSSDRAHEQYF.

The chain links TRBV30 to TRBJ1-1; D uncertain. Trimming removed 1 base from V and 0 bases from J, with 3 bases in between. CDR1 is GTSNPN, CDR2 SVGIG, per germline (reference sequence). This CDR3 spans 12 amino acids. The CDR3 loop is CAWSAMNTEAFF. CDR3 coding DNA: TGTGCCTGGAGTGCTATGAACACTGAAGCTTTCTTT.

This clone has more than one count but fewer than ten. The chain carries TRBV27 and TRBJ2-7, with TRBD1 as a possible D gene (6 bases). This CDR3 contains 13 residues. Germline V gene sequence: CDR1 MNHEY, CDR2 SMNVEV (reference sequence). Trimming left V 2 bases short and J 2 bases short, with 7 bases between. The CDR3 DNA is TGTGCCAGCAGTTTAAACAGGGCCTACGAGCAGTACTTC. Amino acid sequence: CASSLNRAYEQYF.

This clone was detected only a few times. The V gene is TRBV28, the J gene TRBJ2-7; 8 bases are a match to TRBD1. The germline gives CDR1 MDHEN, CDR2 SYDVKM. CDR3 size: 16 residues. J was trimmed by 1 base and V by 4 bases; bases with no gene match: 9. In DNA form, the CDR3 reads TGTGCCAGCAGTTCCCGGGTAGGACAGGGATCCTACGAGCAGTACTTC. This sequence encodes CASSSRVGQGSYEQYF.

The chain uses TRBV5-4 and TRBJ2-7; 8 nucleotides agree with TRBD2. CDR3 length equals 17 residues. Looked up from germline, CDR1 is SGHNT and CDR2 is YYREEE (reference sequence). Trimming took 0 bases from V and 5 from J; bases not matched to a gene: 13. This CDR3 is CASSLGPTAGVKNEQYF. DNA of the CDR3: TGTGCCAGCAGCTTGGGGCCCACAGCGGGAGTAAAGAACGAGCAGTACTTC.

This clone has more than one count but fewer than ten. The chain has TRBV5-1 and TRBJ1-3, with D maybe TRBD1 (6 bases). This CDR3 is 14 amino acids long. CDR1 and CDR2 from the germline V gene are SGHRS and YFSETQ. The V end was cut by 0 bases, the J end by 8 bases, with 12 bases between. This CDR3 reads CASSLGGRGDTIYF. CDR3 DNA: TGCGCCAGCAGCTTGGGAGGCAGGGGTGACACCATATATTTT.

Only one count was recorded for this clone. V is TRBV30 and J is TRBJ1-1, with a possible D match to TRBD1 (6 bases). This CDR3 comprises 13 residues. Germline CDR1 and CDR2: GTSNPN and SVGIG (reference sequence). V was shortened by 0 bases and J by 11 bases, with 16 bases between the two germline ends. As DNA, the CDR3 is TGTGCCTGGAGTGTACAGGGAGGGTGTAGGGCTTTCTTT. Encoded protein: CAWSVQGGCRAFF.

The chain links TRBV5-8 to TRBJ2-1; TRBD2 aligns across 12 bases. The length of the CDR3 is 15 residues. CDR1 SGHTS and CDR2 YDEGEE come from the germline V gene. Trimming took 4 bases from V and 4 from J; bases not matched to a gene: 3. This CDR3 is CASSVTSGRYNEQFF. For the CDR3, the DNA is TGTGCCAGCAGCGTTACTAGCGGGAGGTACAATGAGCAGTTCTTC.

The rearrangement uses TRBV28 and TRBJ2-7; D is unresolved. The V gene's germline CDR1 is MDHEN and CDR2 SYDVKM. The V end lost 6 bases, the J end lost 0 bases, and 12 bases lay between the germline ends. The CDR3 covers 14 residues. The DNA of the CDR3 is TGTGCCAGCAGCCCTATCGCCCCCTCCTACGAGCAGTACTTC. Its translation is CASSPIAPSYEQYF.

This clone was observed a few times. The chain combines TRBV5-1 with TRBJ1-1; 10 bases match TRBD1. The V segment lost 4 bases and the J segment 5 bases; nucleotides outside the gene matches: 5. Germline CDR1 SGHRS, CDR2 YFSETQ. The CDR3 consists of 14 residues. CDR3: CASSRDRGRTEAFF. In DNA, the CDR3 is TGCGCCAGCAGCCGGGACAGGGGTCGGACTGAAGCTTTCTTT.

The rearrangement joins TRBV5-6 to TRBJ1-6; a possible D gene is TRBD1 (6 bases). Germline V gene sequence: CDR1 SGHDT, CDR2 YYEEEE. The length of the CDR3 is 14 residues. V lost 4 bases and J lost 8, with 13 bases in between. The CDR3 DNA is TGTGCCAGCAGCATCAGGGGAACGGATTCACCCCTCCACTTT. Translating it yields CASSIRGTDSPLHF.

This sequence joins TRBV19 and TRBJ1-1; 9 bases are a match to TRBD1. This CDR3 is 15 amino acids long. After removal of 4 bases from V and 1 base from J, the junction contained 4 bases not matched to a gene. Germline V gene data show CDR1 as LNHDA and CDR2 as SQIVND (reference sequence). The DNA of the CDR3 is TGTGCCAGTAGTACGAGGGACAGGGAGAACACTGAAGCTTTCTTT. As protein: CASSTRDRENTEAFF.

The count of this clone is one. CDR3 nucleotides: TGCGCCACCAACCCTGGGGCCGGGAGTTCATGGTGCACTGAAGCTTTCTTT. This encodes CATNPGAGSSWCTEAFF. The chain employs TRBV10-1 and TRBJ1-1; weak D call: TRBD1 (5 bases). CDR1 and CDR2 from the germline V gene are WNHNN and SYGVQD (reference sequence). This CDR3 is built from 17 residues. Trimming pared 10 bases from V and 4 bases from J, leaving 28 bases between.

The chain joins TRBV7-9 to TRBJ1-4, with 9 bases aligning to TRBD1. The CDR3 is made up of 14 amino acids. V shed 5 bases, J shed 5 bases, and the junction held 3 bases outside the gene matches. Per the germline V gene, CDR1 is SEHNR and CDR2 is FQNEAQ (reference sequence). The CDR3 DNA follows: TGTGCCAGCAGCCCAGGACAGGGGAATGAAAAACTGTTTTTT. Translated: CASSPGQGNEKLFF.

This chain uses TRBV30 with TRBJ1-2; a weak D match, TRBD1 (6 bases). CDR1 and CDR2 (germline): GTSNPN, SVGIG (reference sequence). The V gene lost 4 bases and the J gene lost 7 bases, with 16 bases spanning the gap. The CDR3 is 13 residues long. This CDR3 reads CAWTRGQRSGYTF. CDR3 coding DNA: TGTGCCTGGACCAGAGGACAGCGGTCTGGCTACACCTTC.

The chain employs TRBV9 and TRBJ1-2, with D possibly TRBD1 on 6 matching bases. The CDR3 spans 12 residues. Between the trimmed V and J ends, which lost 4 bases and 7 bases, there was a span of 11 bases. Looked up from germline, CDR1 is SGDLS and CDR2 is YYNGEE. The CDR3 DNA reads as TGTGCCAGCAGCCTACAGGGAACTGGCTACACCTTC. Amino acids: CASSLQGTGYTF. The entire variable domain, with the rest obtained from reference TRBV9 and TRBJ1-2, is as follows: DSGVTQTPKHLITATGQRVTLRCSPRSGDLSVYWYQQSLDQGLQFLIQYYNGEERAKGNILERFSAQQFPDLHSELNLSSLELGDSALYFCASSLQGTGYTFGSGTRLTVV.

This rearrangement joins TRBV18 to TRBJ1-1, with D tentatively TRBD1 (5 bases). Per the germline V gene, CDR1 is KGHSH and CDR2 is LQKENI. V gave up 4 bases and J gave up 1 base, with 13 bases separating them. The CDR3 extends over 15 amino acids. CDR3 loop: CASSQLRGTNTEAFF. As DNA, the CDR3 is TGTGCCAGCTCACAATTAAGGGGAACGAACACTGAAGCTTTCTTT.

Comment on this clone: One end of the junction fails to match germline, which may point to a read error. The gene calls are TRBV7-7 and TRBJ2-5; TRBD2 matches at 9 bases. Germline loops: CDR1 SSHAT, CDR2 FNYEAQ (reference sequence). The CDR3 spans 15 residues. The DNA of the CDR3 is TGTGCTAGCAGCCATAATAGGCGGGGGGGGGAGACCCAGTACTTC. Translated: CASSHNRRGGETQYF.

The V gene is TRBV5-6, the J gene TRBJ2-7, with TRBD1 matching 10 bases. J was trimmed by 5 bases and V by 3 bases; bases with no gene match: 8. CDR1 and CDR2 (germline): SGHDT, YYEEEE. The CDR3 sequence is 15 residues long. In DNA, the CDR3 is TGTGCCAGCAGCTCCGCCGGGACAGGGGTCGACGAGCAGTACTTC. Translating it yields CASSSAGTGVDEQYF.

The table lists this clone with a few counts. The CDR3 region is CASRRFPGRGYGYTF. The CDR3 DNA follows: TGTGCCAGCAGACGATTCCCCGGGCGGGGCTATGGCTACACCTTC. This chain uses TRBV28 with TRBJ1-2; D is unresolved. Germline values: CDR1 MDHEN, CDR2 SYDVKM. V dropped 6 bases and J dropped 4 bases, with 18 bases sitting between them. This CDR3 is 15 amino acids long.

The rearrangement uses TRBV5-1 and TRBJ2-5; the match to TRBD1 covers 8 bases. V dropped 0 bases and J dropped 5; count of bases not matched to a gene: 12. The germline V gene has CDR1 SGHRS and CDR2 YFSETQ. The CDR3 length is 17 residues. This CDR3 reads CASSLGLRTGIRETQYF. The CDR3 DNA sequence: TGCGCCAGCAGCTTGGGACTCCGGACAGGGATCAGGGAGACCCAGTACTTC. Combining the CDR3 with reference TRBV5-1 and TRBJ2-5 gives the whole variable domain KAGVTQTPRYLIKTRGQQVTLSCSPISGHRSVSWYQQTPGQGLQFLFEYFSETQRNKGNFPGRFSGRQFSNSRSEMNVSTLELGDSALYLCASSLGLRTGIRETQYFGPGTRLLVL.

The chain is built from TRBV7-2 and TRBJ2-7; TRBD1 aligns across 11 bases. Germline V gene sequence: CDR1 SGHTA, CDR2 FQGNSA. The CDR3 totals 14 residues. The trim removed 5 bases at V and 5 bases at J, leaving 5 bases unmatched. The CDR3 sequence: CASSLWTGGDEQYF. Written as DNA, the CDR3 is TGTGCCAGCAGCCTCTGGACAGGGGGCGACGAGCAGTACTTC.

The V call is TRBV7-2, the J call TRBJ2-1; tentatively, D is TRBD2 (6 bases). The ends were cut back, 3 bases at V and 2 bases at J, with 17 bases in the middle. The CDR3 runs 17 residues. Germline V CDR1 and CDR2: SGHTA, FQGNSA. The CDR3 loop is CASSFSGPIEPYNEQFF. CDR3 coding DNA: TGTGCCAGCAGCTTTAGCGGTCCGATCGAACCCTACAATGAGCAGTTCTTC. Using reference TRBV7-2 and TRBJ2-1 for the parts outside the CDR3, the full variable domain is GAGVSQSPSNKVTEKGKDVELRCDPISGHTALYWYRQSLGQGLEFLIYFQGNSAPDKSGLPSDRFSAERTGGSVSTLTIQRTQQEDSAVYLCASSFSGPIEPYNEQFFGPGTRLTVL.